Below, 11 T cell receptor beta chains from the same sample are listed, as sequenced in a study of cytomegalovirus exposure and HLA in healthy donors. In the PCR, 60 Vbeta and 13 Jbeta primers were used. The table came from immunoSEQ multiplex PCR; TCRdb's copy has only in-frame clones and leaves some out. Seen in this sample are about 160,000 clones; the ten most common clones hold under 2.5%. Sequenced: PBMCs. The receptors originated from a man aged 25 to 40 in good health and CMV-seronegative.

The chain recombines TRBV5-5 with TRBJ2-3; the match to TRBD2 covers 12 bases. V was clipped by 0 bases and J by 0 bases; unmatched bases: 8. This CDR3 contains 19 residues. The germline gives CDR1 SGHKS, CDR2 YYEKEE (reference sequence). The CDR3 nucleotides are TGTGCCAGCAGCTTGGGACTAGCGGGAGCCTCTGCTAGCACAGATACGCAGTATTTT. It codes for CASSLGLAGASASTDTQYF.

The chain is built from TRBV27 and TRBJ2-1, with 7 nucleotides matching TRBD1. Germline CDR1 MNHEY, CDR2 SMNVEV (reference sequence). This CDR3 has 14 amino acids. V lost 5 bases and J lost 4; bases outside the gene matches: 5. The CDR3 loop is CASSPGQAYNEQFF. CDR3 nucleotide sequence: TGTGCCAGCAGTCCCGGACAGGCTTACAATGAGCAGTTCTTC.

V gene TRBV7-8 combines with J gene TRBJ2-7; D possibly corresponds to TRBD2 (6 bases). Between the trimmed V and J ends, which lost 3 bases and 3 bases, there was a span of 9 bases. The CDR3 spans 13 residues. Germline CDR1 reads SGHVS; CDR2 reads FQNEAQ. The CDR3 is CASSFSGVYEQYF. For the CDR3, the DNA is TGTGCCAGCAGCTTTTCGGGAGTCTACGAGCAGTACTTC.

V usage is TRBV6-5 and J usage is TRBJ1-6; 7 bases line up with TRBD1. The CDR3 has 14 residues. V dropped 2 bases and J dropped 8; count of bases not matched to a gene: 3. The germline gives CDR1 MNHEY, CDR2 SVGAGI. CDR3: CASSYDRVHSPLHF. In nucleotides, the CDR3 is TGTGCCAGCAGTTACGACAGGGTTCATTCACCCCTCCACTTT.

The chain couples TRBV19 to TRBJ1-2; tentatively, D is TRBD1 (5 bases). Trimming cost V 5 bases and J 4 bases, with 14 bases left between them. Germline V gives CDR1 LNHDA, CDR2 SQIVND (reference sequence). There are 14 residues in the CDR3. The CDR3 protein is CASSPNGGTYGYTF. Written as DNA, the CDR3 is TGTGCCAGTAGTCCGAACGGGGGGACCTATGGCTACACCTTC.

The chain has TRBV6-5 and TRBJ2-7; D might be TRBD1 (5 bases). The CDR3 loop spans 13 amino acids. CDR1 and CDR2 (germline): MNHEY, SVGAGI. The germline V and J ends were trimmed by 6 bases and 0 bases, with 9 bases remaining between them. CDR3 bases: TGTGCCAGCAGGCACAGGAGCTCCTACGAGCAGTACTTC. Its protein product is CASRHRSSYEQYF.

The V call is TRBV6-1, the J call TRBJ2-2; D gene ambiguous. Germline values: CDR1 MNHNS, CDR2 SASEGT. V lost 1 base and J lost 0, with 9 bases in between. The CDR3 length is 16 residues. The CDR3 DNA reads TGTGCCAGCAGTGAAGATAGTGGAGCGAACACCGGGGAGCTGTTTTTT. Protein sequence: CASSEDSGANTGELFF.

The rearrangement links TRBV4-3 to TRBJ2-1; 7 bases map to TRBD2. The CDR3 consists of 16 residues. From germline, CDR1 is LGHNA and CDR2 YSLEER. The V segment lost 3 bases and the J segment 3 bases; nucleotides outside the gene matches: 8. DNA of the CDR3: TGCGCCAGCAGCCAGACTAGCCGAGGCCTCTACAATGAGCAGTTCTTC. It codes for CASSQTSRGLYNEQFF.

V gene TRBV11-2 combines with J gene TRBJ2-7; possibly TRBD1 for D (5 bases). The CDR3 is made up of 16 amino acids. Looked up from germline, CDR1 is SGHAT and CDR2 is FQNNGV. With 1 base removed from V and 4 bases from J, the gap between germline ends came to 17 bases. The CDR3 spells CASSLARTGPGYEQYF. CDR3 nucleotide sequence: TGTGCCAGCAGCTTAGCCCGGACCGGCCCAGGGTACGAGCAGTACTTC.

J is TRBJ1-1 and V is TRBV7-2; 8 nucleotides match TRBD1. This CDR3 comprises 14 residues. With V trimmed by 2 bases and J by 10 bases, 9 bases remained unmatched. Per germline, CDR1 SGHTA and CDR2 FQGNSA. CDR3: CASSLRQGTAAAFF. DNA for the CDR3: TGTGCCAGCAGCTTACGACAGGGGACTGCCGCAGCTTTCTTT.

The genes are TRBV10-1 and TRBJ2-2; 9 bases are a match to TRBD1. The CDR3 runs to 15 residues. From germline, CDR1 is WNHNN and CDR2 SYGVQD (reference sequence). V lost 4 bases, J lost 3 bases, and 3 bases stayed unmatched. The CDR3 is CASSVGTGYTGELFF. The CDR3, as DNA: TGCGCCAGCAGTGTTGGGACAGGGTACACCGGGGAGCTGTTTTTT.